A selection of T cell receptor beta chains follows, all from one sample in a study of post-analysis software for immune sequencing data. Using its own MiXCR run on the PCR reads, TCRdb lists one record per CDR3 protein. The sample includes hundreds of thousands of distinct CDR3 sequences, 30% seen only once; the top ten take around 0.6%. The sequenced material came from blood. The receptor source for this set is a girl between 5 and 17 years old with multiple sclerosis. Each CDR3 is given with its conserved first and last residue. The D gene is left open where the match is weak. Clone size is shown for a subset of rows, as once, few, many or a class of expanded clone.

CDR3 protein	CDR3 DNA	clone size	D gene	J gene	V gene
CSAGELAQETQYF	TGCAGTGCTGGGGAGTTGGCCCAAGAGACCCAGTACTTC	NA	NA	TRBJ2-5	TRBV20-1
CATSRDTGTGVAYEQYF	TGTGCCACCAGCAGAGATACTGGGACAGGGGTGGCCTACGAGCAGTACTTC	few	TRBD1	TRBJ2-7	TRBV15
CASSQWDRPGEKLFF	TGTGCCAGCAGCCAATGGGACAGGCCGGGTGAAAAACTGTTTTTT	few	TRBD1	TRBJ1-4	TRBV16
CASSPPGQASISGYTF	TGTGCCAGCAGCCCCCCCGGACAGGCCTCGATAAGCGGCTACACCTTC	few	TRBD1	TRBJ1-2	TRBV6-5
CASSLRGTNTEAFF	TGTGCCAGCAGCCTAAGGGGTACGAACACTGAAGCTTTCTTT	few	NA	TRBJ1-1	TRBV11-2
CAIKAGTGLYEQYF	TGTGCCATCAAGGCGGGGACAGGACTCTACGAGCAGTACTTC	NA	TRBD1	TRBJ2-7	TRBV10-3
CSIWEGGTEQYF	TGCAGCATATGGGAGGGGGGGACCGAGCAGTACTTC	NA	NA	TRBJ2-7	TRBV29-1
CSASEMLAGGRAFF	TGCAGTGCTAGTGAGATGCTAGCGGGAGGGAGGGCGTTCTTC	few	TRBD2	TRBJ2-1	TRBV20-1
CASSEYDSTDTQYF	TGTGCCAGCAGCGAATACGACAGCACAGATACGCAGTATTTT	many	NA	TRBJ2-3	TRBV9
CASSLVASEAEQYF	TGTGCCAGCAGCTTAGTCGCTAGCGAGGCCGAGCAGTACTTC	few	NA	TRBJ2-7	TRBV7-2
CASRRTGSGANVLTF	TGTGCCAGCAGACGGACAGGGTCTGGGGCCAACGTCCTGACTTTC	once	TRBD1	TRBJ2-6	TRBV7-8
CSANLEYQPQHF	TGCAGTGCCAACTTGGAGTATCAGCCCCAGCATTTT	few	NA	TRBJ1-5	TRBV20-1
CASSLGTSPYNEQFF	TGTGCCAGCAGTTTAGGGACTAGTCCCTACAATGAGCAGTTCTTC	NA	TRBD2	TRBJ2-1	TRBV27
CASRLRGEQYF	TGTGCCAGCAGGCTGAGGGGCGAGCAGTACTTC	few	NA	TRBJ2-7	TRBV5-6
CSARARDRSAGGFGTDTQYF	TGCAGTGCTAGGGCCCGGGATCGCTCGGCGGGGGGTTTTGGAACAGATACGCAGTATTTT	NA	TRBD2	TRBJ2-3	TRBV20-1
CASRRTATYEQYF	TGTGCCAGCAGGCGGACAGCGACCTACGAGCAGTACTTC	NA	NA	TRBJ2-7	TRBV12-3/TRBV12-4